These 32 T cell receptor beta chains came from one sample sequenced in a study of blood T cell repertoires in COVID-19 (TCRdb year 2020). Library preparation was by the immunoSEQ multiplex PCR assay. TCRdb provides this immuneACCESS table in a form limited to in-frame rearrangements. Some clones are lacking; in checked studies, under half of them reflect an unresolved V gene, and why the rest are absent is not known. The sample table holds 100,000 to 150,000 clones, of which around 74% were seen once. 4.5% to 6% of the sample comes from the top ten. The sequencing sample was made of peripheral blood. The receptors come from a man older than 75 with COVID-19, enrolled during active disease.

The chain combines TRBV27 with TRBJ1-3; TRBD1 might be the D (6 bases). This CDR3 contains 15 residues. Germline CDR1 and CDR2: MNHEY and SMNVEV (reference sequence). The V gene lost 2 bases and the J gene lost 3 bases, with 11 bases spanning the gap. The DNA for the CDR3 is TGTGCCAGCAGTTTAAGGCAGGGGAATGGAAACACCATATATTTT. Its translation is CASSLRQGNGNTIYF.

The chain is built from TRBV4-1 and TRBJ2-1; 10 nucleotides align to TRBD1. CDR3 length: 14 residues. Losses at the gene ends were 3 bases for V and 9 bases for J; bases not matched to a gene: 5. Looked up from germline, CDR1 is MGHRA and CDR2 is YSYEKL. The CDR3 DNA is TGCGCCAGCAGCCAGGGACAGGGGAATACTGAGCAGTTCTTC. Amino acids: CASSQGQGNTEQFF.

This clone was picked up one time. In nucleotides, the CDR3 is TGTGCCAGTAGTATGGGACTAGCGGCTAGCACAGATACGCAGTATTTT. It yields the protein CASSMGLAASTDTQYF. This chain connects TRBV19 to TRBJ2-3, with TRBD2 matching 11 bases. The J segment lost 0 bases and the V segment lost 3 bases, leaving 2 bases of the junction unmatched. The CDR3 has 16 amino acids. Germline V lookup: CDR1 LNHDA, CDR2 SQIVND (reference sequence).

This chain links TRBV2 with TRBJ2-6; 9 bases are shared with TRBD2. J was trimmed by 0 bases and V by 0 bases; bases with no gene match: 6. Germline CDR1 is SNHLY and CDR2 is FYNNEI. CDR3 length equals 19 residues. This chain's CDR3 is CASSEAGLAGTSGANVLTF. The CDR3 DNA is TGTGCCAGCAGTGAAGCGGGTCTAGCGGGAACCTCTGGGGCCAACGTCCTGACTTTC.

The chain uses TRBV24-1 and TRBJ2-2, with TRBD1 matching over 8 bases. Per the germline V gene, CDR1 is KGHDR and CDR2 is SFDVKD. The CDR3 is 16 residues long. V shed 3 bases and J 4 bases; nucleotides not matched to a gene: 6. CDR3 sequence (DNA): TGTGCCACCAGTGATGCAGACAGGGGAATCACCGGGGAGCTGTTTTTT. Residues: CATSDADRGITGELFF.

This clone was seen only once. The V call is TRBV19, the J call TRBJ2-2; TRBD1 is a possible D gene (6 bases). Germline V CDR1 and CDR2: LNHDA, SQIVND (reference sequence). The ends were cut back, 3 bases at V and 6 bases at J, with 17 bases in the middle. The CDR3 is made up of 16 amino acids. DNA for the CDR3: TGTGCCAGTAGTATGGGGTTCGACAGGCGTGCCGGGGAGCTGTTTTTT. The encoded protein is CASSMGFDRRAGELFF.

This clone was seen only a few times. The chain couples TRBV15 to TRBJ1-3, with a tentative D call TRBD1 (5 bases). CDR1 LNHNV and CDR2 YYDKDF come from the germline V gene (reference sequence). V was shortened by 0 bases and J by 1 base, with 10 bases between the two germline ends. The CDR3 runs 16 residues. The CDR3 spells CATSRDPQGSGNTIYF. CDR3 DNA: TGTGCCACCAGCAGAGATCCTCAGGGTTCTGGAAACACCATATATTTT.

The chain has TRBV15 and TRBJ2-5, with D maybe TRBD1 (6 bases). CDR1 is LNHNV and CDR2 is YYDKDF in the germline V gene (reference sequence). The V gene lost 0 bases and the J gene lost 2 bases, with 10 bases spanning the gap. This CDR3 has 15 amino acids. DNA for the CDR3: TGTGCCACCAGCAGAGAGAGGGACATGCAAGAGACCCAGTACTTC. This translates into CATSRERDMQETQYF.

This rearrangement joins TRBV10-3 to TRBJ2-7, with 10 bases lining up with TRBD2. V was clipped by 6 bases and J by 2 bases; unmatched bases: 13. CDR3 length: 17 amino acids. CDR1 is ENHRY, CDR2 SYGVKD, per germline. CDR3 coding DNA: TGTGCCATCAGGAGGGGGGATAGCGGGAGGACCCCCTACGAGCAGTACTTC. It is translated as CAIRRGDSGRTPYEQYF.

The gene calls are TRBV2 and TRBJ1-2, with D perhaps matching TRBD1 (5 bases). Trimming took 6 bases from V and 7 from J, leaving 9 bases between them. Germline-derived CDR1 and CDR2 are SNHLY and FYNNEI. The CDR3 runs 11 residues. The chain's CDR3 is CASRAGFGYTF. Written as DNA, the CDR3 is TGTGCCAGCAGAGCAGGGTTTGGCTACACCTTC.

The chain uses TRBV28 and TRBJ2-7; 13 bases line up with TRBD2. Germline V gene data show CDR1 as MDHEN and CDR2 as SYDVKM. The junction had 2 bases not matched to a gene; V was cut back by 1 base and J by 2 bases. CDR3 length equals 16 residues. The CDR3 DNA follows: TGTGCCAGCAGTTTATCTACTAGCGGGAGGGCCTACGAGCAGTACTTC. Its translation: CASSLSTSGRAYEQYF.

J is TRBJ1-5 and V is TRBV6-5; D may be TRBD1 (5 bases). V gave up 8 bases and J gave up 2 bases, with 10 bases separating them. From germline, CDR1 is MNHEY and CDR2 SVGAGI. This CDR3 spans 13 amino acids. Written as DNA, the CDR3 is TGTGCCAGCCAGACAGATCGCAATCAGCCCCAGCATTTT. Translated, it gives CASQTDRNQPQHF.

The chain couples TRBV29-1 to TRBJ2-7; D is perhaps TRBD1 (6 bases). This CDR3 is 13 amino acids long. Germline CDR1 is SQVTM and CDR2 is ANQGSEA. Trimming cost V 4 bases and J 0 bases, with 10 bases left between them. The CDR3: CSVVEDSSYEQYF. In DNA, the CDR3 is TGCAGCGTTGTAGAGGACAGCTCCTACGAGCAGTACTTC.

CDR3 DNA: TGCAGCGTTGCCCGACTAGCGGGGAACACCGGGGAGCTGTTTTTT. This gives the protein CSVARLAGNTGELFF. The V call is TRBV29-1, the J call TRBJ2-2; the match to TRBD2 covers 10 bases. With V trimmed by 4 bases and J by 1 base, 3 bases remained unmatched. The length of the CDR3 is 15 residues. Looked up from germline, CDR1 is SQVTM and CDR2 is ANQGSEA.

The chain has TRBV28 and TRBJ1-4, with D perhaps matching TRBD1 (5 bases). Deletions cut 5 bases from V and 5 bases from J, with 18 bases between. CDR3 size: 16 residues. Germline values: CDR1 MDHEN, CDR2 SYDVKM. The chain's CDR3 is CASSPSRAGLNEKLFF. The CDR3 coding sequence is TGTGCCAGCAGTCCCTCCCGGGCAGGGTTAAATGAAAAACTGTTTTTT.

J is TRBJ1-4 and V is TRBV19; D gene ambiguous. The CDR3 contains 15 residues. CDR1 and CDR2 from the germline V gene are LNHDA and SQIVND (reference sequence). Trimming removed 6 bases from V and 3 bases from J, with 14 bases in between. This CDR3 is CASRNRGSPNEKLFF. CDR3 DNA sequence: TGTGCCAGTAGGAACCGAGGGAGCCCTAATGAAAAACTGTTTTTT.

The chain's CDR3 is CAWSITGFQPQHF. CDR3 nucleotide sequence: TGTGCCTGGAGTATCACGGGGTTTCAGCCCCAGCATTTT. The chain links TRBV30 to TRBJ1-5; D not certain. The CDR3 has 13 residues. Germline CDR1 is GTSNPN and CDR2 is SVGIG (reference sequence). Trimming left V 2 bases short and J 6 bases short, with 11 bases between.

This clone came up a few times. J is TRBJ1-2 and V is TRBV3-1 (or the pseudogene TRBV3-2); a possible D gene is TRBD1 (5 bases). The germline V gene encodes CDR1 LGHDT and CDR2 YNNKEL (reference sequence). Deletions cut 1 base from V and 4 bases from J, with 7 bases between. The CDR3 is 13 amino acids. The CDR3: CASSQGGVYGYTF. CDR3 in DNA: TGTGCCAGCAGCCAAGGGGGGGTCTATGGCTACACCTTC.

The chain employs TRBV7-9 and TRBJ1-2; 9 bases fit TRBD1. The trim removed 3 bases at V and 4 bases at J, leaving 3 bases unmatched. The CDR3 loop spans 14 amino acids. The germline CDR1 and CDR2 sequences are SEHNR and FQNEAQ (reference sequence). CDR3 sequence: CASSLDRGLYGYTF. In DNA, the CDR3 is TGTGCCAGCAGCTTGGACAGGGGACTCTATGGCTACACCTTC.

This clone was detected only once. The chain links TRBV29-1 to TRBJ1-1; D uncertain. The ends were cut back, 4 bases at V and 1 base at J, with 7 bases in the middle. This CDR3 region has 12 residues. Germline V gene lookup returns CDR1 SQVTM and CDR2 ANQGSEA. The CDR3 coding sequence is TGCAGCGTTGTCTTCCGGAACACTGAAGCTTTCTTT. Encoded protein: CSVVFRNTEAFF.

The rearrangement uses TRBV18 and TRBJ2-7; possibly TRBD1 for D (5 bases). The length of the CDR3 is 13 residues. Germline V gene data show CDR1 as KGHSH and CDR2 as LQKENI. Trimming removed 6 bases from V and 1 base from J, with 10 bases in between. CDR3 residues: CASSVGESYEQYF. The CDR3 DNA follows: TGTGCCAGCTCCGTAGGGGAATCCTACGAGCAGTACTTC.

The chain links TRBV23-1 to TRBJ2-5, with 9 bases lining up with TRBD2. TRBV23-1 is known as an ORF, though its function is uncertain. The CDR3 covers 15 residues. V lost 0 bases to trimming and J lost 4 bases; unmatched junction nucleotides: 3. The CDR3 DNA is TGCGCCAGCAGTCAATCGGCGGGAGGGCCAGAGACCCAGTACTTC. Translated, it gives CASSQSAGGPETQYF.

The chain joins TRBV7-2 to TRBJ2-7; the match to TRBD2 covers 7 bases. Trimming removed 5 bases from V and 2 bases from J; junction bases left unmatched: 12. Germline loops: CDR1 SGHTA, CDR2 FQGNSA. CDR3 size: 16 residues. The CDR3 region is CASSPQGGRRTYEQYF. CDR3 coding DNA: TGTGCCAGCAGCCCACAAGGCGGGAGAAGGACCTACGAGCAGTACTTC.

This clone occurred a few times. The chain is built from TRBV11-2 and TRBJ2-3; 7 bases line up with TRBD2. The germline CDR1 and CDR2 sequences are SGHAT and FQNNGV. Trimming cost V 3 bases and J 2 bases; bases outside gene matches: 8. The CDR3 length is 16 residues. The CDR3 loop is CASSLRDGTNTDTQYF. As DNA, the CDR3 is TGTGCCAGCAGCTTGAGGGACGGGACTAACACAGATACGCAGTATTTT.

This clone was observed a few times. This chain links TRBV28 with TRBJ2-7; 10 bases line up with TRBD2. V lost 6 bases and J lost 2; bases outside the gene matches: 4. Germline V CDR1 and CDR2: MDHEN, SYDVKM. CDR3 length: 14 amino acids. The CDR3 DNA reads TGTGCCAGCAGCGCTAGCGGGGGCACCTACGAGCAGTACTTC. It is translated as CASSASGGTYEQYF.

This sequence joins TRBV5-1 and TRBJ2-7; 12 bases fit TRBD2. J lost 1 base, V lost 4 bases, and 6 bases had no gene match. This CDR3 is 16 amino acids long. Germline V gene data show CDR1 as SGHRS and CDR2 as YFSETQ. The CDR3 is CASSISGTSGSYEQYF. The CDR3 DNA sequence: TGCGCCAGCAGCATTTCCGGGACTAGCGGGTCCTACGAGCAGTACTTC.

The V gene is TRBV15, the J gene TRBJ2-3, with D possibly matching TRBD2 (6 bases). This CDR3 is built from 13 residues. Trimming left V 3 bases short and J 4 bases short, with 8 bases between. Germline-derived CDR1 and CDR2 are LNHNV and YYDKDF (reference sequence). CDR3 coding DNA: TGTGCCACCAGCAGGGGGGGTGCAGATACGCAGTATTTT. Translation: CATSRGGADTQYF.

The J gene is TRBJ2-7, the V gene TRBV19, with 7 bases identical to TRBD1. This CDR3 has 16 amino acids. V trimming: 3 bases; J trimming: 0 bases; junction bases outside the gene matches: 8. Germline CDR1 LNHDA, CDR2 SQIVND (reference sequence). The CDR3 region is CASSISGTGASYEQYF. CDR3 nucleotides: TGTGCCAGTAGTATTTCGGGAACAGGGGCCTCCTACGAGCAGTACTTC. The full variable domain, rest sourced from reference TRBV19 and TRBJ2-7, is DGGITQSPKYLFRKEGQNVTLSCEQNLNHDAMYWYRQDPGQGLRLIYYSQIVNDFQKGDIAEGYSVSREKKESFPLTVTSAQKNPTAFYLCASSISGTGASYEQYFGPGTRLTVT.

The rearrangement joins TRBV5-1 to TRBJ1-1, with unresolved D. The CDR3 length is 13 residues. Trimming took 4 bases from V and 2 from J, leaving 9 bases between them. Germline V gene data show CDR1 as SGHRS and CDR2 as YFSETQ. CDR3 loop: CASSPYSNTEAFF. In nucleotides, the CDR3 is TGCGCCAGCAGCCCCTACTCCAACACTGAAGCTTTCTTT. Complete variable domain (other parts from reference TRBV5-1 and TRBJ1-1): KAGVTQTPRYLIKTRGQQVTLSCSPISGHRSVSWYQQTPGQGLQFLFEYFSETQRNKGNFPGRFSGRQFSNSRSEMNVSTLELGDSALYLCASSPYSNTEAFFGQGTRLTVV.

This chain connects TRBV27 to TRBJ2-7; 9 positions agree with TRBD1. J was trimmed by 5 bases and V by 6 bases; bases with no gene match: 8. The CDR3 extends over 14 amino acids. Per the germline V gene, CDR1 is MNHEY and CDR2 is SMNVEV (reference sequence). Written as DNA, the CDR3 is TGTGCCAGCAGCATCCGGGACAGGGACCACGAGCAGTACTTC. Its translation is CASSIRDRDHEQYF.

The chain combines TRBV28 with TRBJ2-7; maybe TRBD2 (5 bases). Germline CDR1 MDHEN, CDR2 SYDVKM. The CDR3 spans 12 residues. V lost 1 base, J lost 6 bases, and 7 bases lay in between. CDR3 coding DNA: TGTGCCAGCAGTTTATCTCGGGGCGAGCAGTACTTC. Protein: CASSLSRGEQYF.

CDR3 nucleotide sequence: TGTGCCAGCGGACAGGTTGTGAATACGCAGTATTTT. Amino acids: CASGQVVNTQYF. V gene TRBV12-3 or TRBV12-4 combines with J gene TRBJ2-3; 7 nucleotides line up with TRBD1. J lost 7 bases, V lost 8 bases, and 6 bases had no gene match. The CDR3 has 12 amino acids.